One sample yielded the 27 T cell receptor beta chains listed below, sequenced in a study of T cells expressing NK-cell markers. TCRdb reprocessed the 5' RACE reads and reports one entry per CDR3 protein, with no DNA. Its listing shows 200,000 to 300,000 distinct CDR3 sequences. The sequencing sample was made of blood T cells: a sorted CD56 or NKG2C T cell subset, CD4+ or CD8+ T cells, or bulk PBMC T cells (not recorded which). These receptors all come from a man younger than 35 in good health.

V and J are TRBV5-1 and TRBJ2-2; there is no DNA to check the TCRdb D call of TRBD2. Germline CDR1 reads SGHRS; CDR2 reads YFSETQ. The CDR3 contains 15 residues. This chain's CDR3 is CASSRDGKNTGELFF.

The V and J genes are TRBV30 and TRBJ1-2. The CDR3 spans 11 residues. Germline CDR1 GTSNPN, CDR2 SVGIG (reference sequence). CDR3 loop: CAWINRYGYTF.

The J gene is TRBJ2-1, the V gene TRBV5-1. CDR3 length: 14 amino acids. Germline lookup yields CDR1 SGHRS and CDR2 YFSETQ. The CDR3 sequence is CASSLALGVGEQFF.

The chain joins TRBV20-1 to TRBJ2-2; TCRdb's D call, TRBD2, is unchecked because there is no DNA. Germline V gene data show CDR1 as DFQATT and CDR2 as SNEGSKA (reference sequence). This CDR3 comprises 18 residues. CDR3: CSASSLAGGRTNTGELFF.

This CDR3 reads CSARPGRARSDTQYF. The chain joins TRBV20-1 to TRBJ2-3; TCRdb selects TRBD2, and the lack of DNA leaves this call unchecked. The CDR3 length is 15 residues. CDR1 DFQATT and CDR2 SNEGSKA come from the germline V gene (reference sequence).

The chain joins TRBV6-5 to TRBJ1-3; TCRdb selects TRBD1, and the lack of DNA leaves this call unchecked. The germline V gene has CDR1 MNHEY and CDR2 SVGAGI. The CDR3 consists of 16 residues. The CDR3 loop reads CASLDGHPNSGNTIYF.

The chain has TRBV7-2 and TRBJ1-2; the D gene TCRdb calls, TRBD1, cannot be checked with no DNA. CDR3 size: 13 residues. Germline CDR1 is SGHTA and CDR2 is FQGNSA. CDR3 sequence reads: CASNVGGNYGYTF.

CDR3 residues: CASSLPAGAVHEQYF. V gene TRBV5-6 combines with J gene TRBJ2-7; checking the TCRdb D call of TRBD1 is not possible without DNA. This CDR3 is built from 15 residues. Germline V gene sequence: CDR1 SGHDT, CDR2 YYEEEE.

CDR3 loop: CASSRAGTGADNEQFF. The chain employs TRBV5-5 and TRBJ2-1; no DNA is available, so the TRBD1 call from TCRdb remains unchecked. This CDR3 spans 16 amino acids. The germline CDR1 and CDR2 sequences are SGHKS and YYEKEE (reference sequence).

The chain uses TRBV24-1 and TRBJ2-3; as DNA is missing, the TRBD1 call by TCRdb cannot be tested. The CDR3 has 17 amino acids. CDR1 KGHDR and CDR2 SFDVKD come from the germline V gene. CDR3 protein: CATSDKRTGGSTDTQYF.

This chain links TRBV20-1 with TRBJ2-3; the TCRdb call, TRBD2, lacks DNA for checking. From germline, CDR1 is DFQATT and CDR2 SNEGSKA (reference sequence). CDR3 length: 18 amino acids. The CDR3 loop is CSATQTSGRGVGTDTQYF.

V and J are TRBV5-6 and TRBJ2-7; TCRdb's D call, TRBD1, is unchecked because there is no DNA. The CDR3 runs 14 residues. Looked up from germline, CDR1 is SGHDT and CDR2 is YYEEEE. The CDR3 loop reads CASSATGVLYEQYF.

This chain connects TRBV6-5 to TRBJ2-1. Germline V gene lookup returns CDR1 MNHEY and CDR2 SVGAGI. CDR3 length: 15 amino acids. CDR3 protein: CASSYSARFYNEQFF.

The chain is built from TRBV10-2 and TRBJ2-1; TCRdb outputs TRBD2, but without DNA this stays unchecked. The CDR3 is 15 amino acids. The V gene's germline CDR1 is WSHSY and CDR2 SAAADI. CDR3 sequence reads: CASRQTSGMVDEQFF.

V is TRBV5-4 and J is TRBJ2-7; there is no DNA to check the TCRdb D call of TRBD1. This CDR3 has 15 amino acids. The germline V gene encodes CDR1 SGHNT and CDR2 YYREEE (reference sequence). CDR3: CASSPVTGGPREQYF.

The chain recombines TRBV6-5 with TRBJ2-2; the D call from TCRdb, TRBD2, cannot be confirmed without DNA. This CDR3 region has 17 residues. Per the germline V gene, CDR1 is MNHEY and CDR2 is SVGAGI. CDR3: CASSLTPGTINTGELFF.

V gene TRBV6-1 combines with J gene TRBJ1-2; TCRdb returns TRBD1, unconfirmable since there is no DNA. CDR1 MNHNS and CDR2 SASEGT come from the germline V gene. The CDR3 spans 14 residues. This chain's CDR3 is CASSPGTDIYGYTF.

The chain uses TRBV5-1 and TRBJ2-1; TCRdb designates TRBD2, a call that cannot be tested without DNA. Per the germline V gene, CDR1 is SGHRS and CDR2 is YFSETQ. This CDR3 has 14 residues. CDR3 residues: CASSSGGPGNEQFF.

CDR3 sequence reads: CASSPRDRVHGYTF. The rearrangement joins TRBV12-3 or TRBV12-4 to TRBJ1-2; TCRdb selects TRBD1, and the lack of DNA leaves this call unchecked. The CDR3 contains 14 residues.

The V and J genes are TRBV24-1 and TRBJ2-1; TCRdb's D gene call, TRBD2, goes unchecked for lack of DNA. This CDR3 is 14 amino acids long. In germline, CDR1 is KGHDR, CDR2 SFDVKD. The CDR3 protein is CATSQREGRYEQFF.

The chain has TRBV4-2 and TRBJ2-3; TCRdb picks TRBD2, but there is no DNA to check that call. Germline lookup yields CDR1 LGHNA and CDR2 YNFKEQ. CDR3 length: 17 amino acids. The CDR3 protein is CASSQEGREMGTDTQYF.

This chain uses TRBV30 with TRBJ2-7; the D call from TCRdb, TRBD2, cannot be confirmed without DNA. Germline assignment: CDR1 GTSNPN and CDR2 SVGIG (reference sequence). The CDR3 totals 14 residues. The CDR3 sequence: CAWSAGTSGGEQYF.

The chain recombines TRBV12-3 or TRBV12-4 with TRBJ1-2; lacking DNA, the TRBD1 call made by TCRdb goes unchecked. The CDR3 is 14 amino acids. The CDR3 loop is CASSPGGAYYGYTF.

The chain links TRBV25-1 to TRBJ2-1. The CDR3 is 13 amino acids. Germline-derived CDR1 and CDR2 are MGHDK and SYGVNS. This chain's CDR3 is CASSESTDNEQFF.

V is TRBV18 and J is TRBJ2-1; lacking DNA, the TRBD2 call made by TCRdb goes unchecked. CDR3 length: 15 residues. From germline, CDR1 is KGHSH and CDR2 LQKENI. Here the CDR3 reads CASSPTTGTALKQFF.

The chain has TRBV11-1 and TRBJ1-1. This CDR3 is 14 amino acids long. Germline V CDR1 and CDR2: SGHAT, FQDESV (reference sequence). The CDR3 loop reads CASSLSEDFTEAFF.

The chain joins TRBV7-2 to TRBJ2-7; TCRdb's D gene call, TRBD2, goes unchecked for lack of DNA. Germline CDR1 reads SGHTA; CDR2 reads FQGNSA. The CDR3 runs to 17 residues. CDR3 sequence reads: CASSVKKHASGSYEQYF.